This T cell receptor beta chain was retrieved from a study of shared clonotypes between healthy human individuals. Donors comprised only Caucasian adults living in Nashville, Tennessee. From germline, CDR1 is MDHEN and CDR2 SYDVKM. The J segment lost 3 bases and the V segment lost 5 bases, leaving 24 bases of the junction unmatched. CDR3 length: 20 amino acids. Assay: immunoSEQ multiplex PCR; the TCRdb copy retains only in-frame clones and omits some. The data show 1.4 million to 1.5 million clones, roughly 95% seen once. The study, taken as a whole, reports: Sequencing depth was expected to affect clonotype sharing among donors.

Worth noting for this clone: Antigen specificity is unknown.

The chain is built from TRBV28 and TRBJ2-7; TRBD2 matches 8 bases. The TCR was taken from a man between 25 and 39 years old in good health. Sequenced sample: naive CD4+ T cells sorted from blood. Noted subset: CD45RA+ positively selected. The CDR3, as DNA: TGTGCCAGCAGTCCGGTTTTCGGGAGGGCGAGGGAGCTAGGGGGCTACGAGCAGTACTTC. Translation: CASSPVFGRARELGGYEQYF.